This TCR beta chain was sequenced for a study of vaccination effects on CD4 cells after COVID-19. For the study at large: Median timing of post-vaccine samples was 72 days after the second dose.

Repertoires were generated with immunoSEQ multiplex PCR, while TCRdb's copy carries only in-frame clones and drops some. The profile shows tens of thousands of clones, around 70% of them singletons. The ends lost 6 bases at V and 4 bases at J; junction bases unmatched: 5. This CDR3 comprises 13 residues. Germline V gene sequence: CDR1 SGHRS, CDR2 YFSETQ. In regard to this clone: Its antigen is not known.

Investigators separated out CD4+ T cells once around eleven days of culture had passed. Vaccine administered to participants consisted of two doses of either BNT162b2 or mRNA-1273. The authors exchanged half the medium for IL-2 medium on days 3 and 7. This chain links TRBV5-1 with TRBJ1-1; 8 bases align to TRBD1. The source material was CD4+ T cells from PBMCs cultured without peptide, sampled after COVID-19 vaccination. This receptor was identified in a human donor who received a COVID-19 vaccine. The chain's CDR3 is CASTVTGGTEAFF. For the CDR3, the DNA is TGCGCCAGCACAGTAACAGGGGGCACTGAAGCTTTCTTT.